The 18 T cell receptor beta chains presented below share a single source sample, sequenced in a study of response to subunit inactivated influenza vaccine. TCRdb itself ran the RT-PCR reads through MiXCR, one entry per CDR3 protein. The sample lists around 570,000 distinct CDR3 sequences; approximately 10% were seen once. The same data also went into a second study, on T cells expressing NK-cell markers. That work contributes: UMI-tagged 5'RACE template switching yielded the TCR beta cDNA.

The input for sequencing was PBMCs from blood, taken on the day of vaccination. The receptors originated from a man over 45 who received an inactivated influenza vaccine.

The chain carries TRBV20-1 and TRBJ1-4; 12 bases fit TRBD1. Germline V gene sequence: CDR1 DFQATT, CDR2 SNEGSKA (reference sequence). J lost 8 bases, V lost 1 base, and 5 bases had no gene match. The CDR3 runs 15 residues. The CDR3 loop is CSARAGTGGGEKLFF. CDR3 nucleotide sequence: TGCAGTGCTAGAGCGGGGACAGGGGGCGGCGAAAAACTGTTTTTT.

The rearrangement links TRBV6-2 or TRBV6-3 to TRBJ2-7; D remains ambiguous. Per the germline V gene, CDR1 is MNHEY and CDR2 is SVGEGT. The CDR3 runs 13 residues. V lost 6 bases, J lost 3 bases, and 12 bases lay in between. The CDR3 DNA reads as TGTGCCAGCAGCCCCGCCGTCAACTACGAGCAGTACTTC. As protein: CASSPAVNYEQYF.

This clonotype appeared a few times. The genes are TRBV12-3 or TRBV12-4 and TRBJ1-6; D gene unclear. The CDR3 has 14 residues. Trimming left V 3 bases short and J 4 bases short, with 7 bases between. The CDR3, as DNA: TGTGCCAGCAGTTTGGAATTATATAATTCACCCCTCCACTTT. Its translation is CASSLELYNSPLHF.

This clonotype was seen ten or more times. The CDR3 sequence: CASSLVGVSTDTQYF. In nucleotides, the CDR3 is TGCGCCAGCAGCTTGGTTGGCGTCAGCACAGATACGCAGTATTTT. This sequence joins TRBV5-1 and TRBJ2-3; no clear D. Germline V CDR1 and CDR2: SGHRS, YFSETQ. V dropped 0 bases and J dropped 0 bases, with 8 bases sitting between them. The CDR3 consists of 15 residues.

This clonotype was recorded a few times. The CDR3 nucleotides are TGTGCCAGCAGTTACTCGACCCAGCCGGGGGGCTATGGCTACACCTTC. Residues: CASSYSTQPGGYGYTF. The V gene is TRBV6-5, the J gene TRBJ1-2; D possibly corresponds to TRBD1 (5 bases). V lost 0 bases and J lost 4, with 15 bases in between. This CDR3 is 16 amino acids long. Per the germline V gene, CDR1 is MNHEY and CDR2 is SVGAGI.

This clonotype was seen more than once but under ten times. CDR3 residues: CASSGPRLKTYEQYF. CDR3 nucleotides: TGTGCCAGCAGTGGACCCAGACTCAAAACCTACGAGCAGTACTTC. This chain links TRBV6-2 or TRBV6-3 with TRBJ2-7; D gene uncertain. The CDR3 extends over 15 amino acids. V lost 5 bases, J lost 2 bases, and 16 bases lay in between. Per the germline V gene, CDR1 is MNHEY and CDR2 is SVGEGT.

This clonotype was counted between two and nine times. The gene calls are TRBV5-1 and TRBJ2-5; a weak D match, TRBD2 (6 bases). The germline V gene has CDR1 SGHRS and CDR2 YFSETQ. Trimming removed 4 bases from V and 4 bases from J, with 11 bases in between. The CDR3 has 13 residues. The CDR3: CASSTVGGETQYF. Written as DNA, the CDR3 is TGCGCCAGCAGCACCGTGGGGGGAGAGACCCAGTACTTC. Filled out from reference TRBV5-1 and TRBJ2-5, the complete variable domain reads KAGVTQTPRYLIKTRGQQVTLSCSPISGHRSVSWYQQTPGQGLQFLFEYFSETQRNKGNFPGRFSGRQFSNSRSEMNVSTLELGDSALYLCASSTVGGETQYFGPGTRLLVL.

The CDR3 sequence is CASSPTTGEGAYNEQFF. Here the CDR3 DNA reads TGTGCCAGCAGTCCAACGACAGGGGAGGGGGCCTACAATGAGCAGTTCTTC. The V call is TRBV12-3 or TRBV12-4, the J call TRBJ2-1; TRBD1 might be the D (8 bases). The V and J ends lost 5 bases and 2 bases respectively, with 19 bases between them. This CDR3 region has 17 residues.

This clonotype was seen a handful of times. The chain is built from TRBV12-3 or TRBV12-4 and TRBJ2-2; possibly TRBD1 for D (6 bases). The CDR3 length is 15 residues. Between the trimmed V and J ends, which lost 8 bases and 3 bases, there was a span of 16 bases. This CDR3 reads CASGGRDADTGELFF. The CDR3 nucleotides are TGTGCCAGCGGGGGCAGGGATGCTGACACCGGGGAGCTGTTTTTT.

This clonotype was seen a handful of times. J is TRBJ2-5 and V is TRBV7-2; 8 nucleotides align to TRBD2. J gave up 5 bases and V 4 bases, and 12 bases lay outside the gene matches. This CDR3 is 16 amino acids long. Germline V gene lookup returns CDR1 SGHTA and CDR2 FQGNSA. The CDR3 spells CASSYRPGGPGETQYF. The DNA for the CDR3 is TGTGCCAGCAGCTACCGACCGGGGGGGCCGGGGGAGACCCAGTACTTC. Full variable domain (missing parts from reference TRBV7-2 and TRBJ2-5): GAGVSQSPSNKVTEKGKDVELRCDPISGHTALYWYRQSLGQGLEFLIYFQGNSAPDKSGLPSDRFSAERTGGSVSTLTIQRTQQEDSAVYLCASSYRPGGPGETQYFGPGTRLLVL.

This clonotype has just a few counts. The gene calls are TRBV6-5 and TRBJ2-7; maybe TRBD2 (5 bases). Germline CDR1 is MNHEY and CDR2 is SVGAGI. V dropped 0 bases and J dropped 7 bases, with 13 bases sitting between them. The CDR3 has 14 residues. The DNA for the CDR3 is TGTGCCAGCAGTTACTCGAGGGTGTCGGGGGAGCAGTACTTC. This encodes CASSYSRVSGEQYF.

This chain links TRBV15 with TRBJ2-1; TRBD2 matches at 13 bases. Germline CDR1 LNHNV, CDR2 YYDKDF (reference sequence). The CDR3 is 16 residues long. Germline trimming cut 3 bases from V and 5 bases from J; bases unmatched to any gene: 4. The CDR3, as DNA: TGTGCCACCAGCAGGACGGGACTAGCGGGAAACAATGAGCAGTTCTTC. This translates into CATSRTGLAGNNEQFF.

This clonotype was recorded at least ten times. This sequence joins TRBV6-2 or TRBV6-3 and TRBJ2-4, with D possibly being TRBD2 (5 bases). The CDR3 is made up of 17 amino acids. Germline V lookup: CDR1 MNHEY, CDR2 SVGEGT. V was trimmed by 4 bases and J by 0 bases, leaving 16 bases between them. The CDR3 is CASSFITGNSAKNIQYF. The CDR3 DNA reads as TGTGCCAGCAGTTTTATTACCGGGAACTCAGCCAAAAACATTCAGTACTTC.

This clonotype has more than one count but fewer than ten. J is TRBJ2-5 and V is TRBV12-3 or TRBV12-4; D not certain. V lost 2 bases to trimming and J lost 3 bases, with 7 bases between them. This CDR3 is 13 amino acids long. The CDR3 bases are TGTGCCAGCAGTTTAAGTTCTGAAGAGACCCAGTACTTC. Protein: CASSLSSEETQYF.

This clonotype was recorded at least ten times. This chain connects TRBV6-2 or TRBV6-3 to TRBJ2-3; 9 nucleotides agree with TRBD2. Germline loops: CDR1 MNHEY, CDR2 SVGEGT. This CDR3 spans 16 amino acids. V gave up 0 bases and J gave up 5 bases; unmatched junction bases: 6. The CDR3 DNA follows: TGTGCCAGCAGTTACTCGCGGGAGGGCCATAGAGATACGCAGTATTTT. Its protein product is CASSYSREGHRDTQYF.

The sample holds many counts of this clonotype. V usage is TRBV20-1 and J usage is TRBJ2-5, with 9 bases that match TRBD2. V shed 2 bases and J 5 bases; nucleotides not matched to a gene: 12. Looked up from germline, CDR1 is DFQATT and CDR2 is SNEGSKA (reference sequence). The CDR3 has 16 residues. CDR3 sequence reads: CSARPLMGTSLETQYF. The CDR3 nucleotides are TGCAGTGCTAGACCTCTAATGGGGACTAGCCTTGAGACCCAGTACTTC.

This chain links TRBV4-3 with TRBJ2-3; no firm D call. From germline, CDR1 is LGHNA and CDR2 YSLEER. This CDR3 contains 15 residues. V lost 1 base to trimming and J lost 1 base, with 9 bases between them. CDR3 DNA: TGCGCCAGCAGCCAAGCACTGTGGGGCACAGATACGCAGTATTTT. This encodes CASSQALWGTDTQYF.

This clonotype was detected a few times. The chain joins TRBV7-2 to TRBJ2-5; TRBD2 aligns across 9 bases. J was trimmed by 10 bases and V by 5 bases; bases with no gene match: 8. The V gene's germline CDR1 is SGHTA and CDR2 FQGNSA. The CDR3 has 13 amino acids. The CDR3 loop reads CASSISGGRGQYF. In DNA form, the CDR3 reads TGTGCCAGCAGCATTAGCGGGGGTCGGGGCCAGTACTTC.